This T cell receptor beta chain was captured by sequencing in a study of T-cell reconstitution after alpha-beta-depleted transplantation in children (dated by TCRdb to 2015 to 2016). Regarding the research as a whole: T-cell immune reconstitution after TCRalphabeta/CD19-depleted allogeneic hematopoietic cell transplantation in children was quantitatively tracked in the study by means of TCR repertoire profiling. Results the study describes overall, beyond this receptor: The apparently early alphabetaT-cell count recovery about two months after transplant was reportedly dependent on only several hundred rapidly expanded clones derived from non-depleted graft cells. The high TCRbeta diversity at day 60 in some patients was ascribed to recipient T cells and intrathymic progenitors that had survived conditioning. Over subsequent months, a decline in hyperexpanded clone frequencies was noted, and after one year, T-cell counts and TCRbeta diversity were mostly ascribed to newly produced T cells.

Preparation of the library involved PCR. TCRdb lists the instrument as Illumina HiSeq 2500. TCR library preparation used molecular barcoding, with unique molecular identifiers applied to normalize quantification of the TCRbeta repertoire. The public reads were reanalyzed by TCRdb: fastp trimming at Q25, MiXCR alignment, in-frame beta chains only. Rows with one shared CDR3 protein collapse into an entry with the most common genes and DNA. For this sample there are some 26,000 distinct CDR3 sequences; roughly a sixth appear just once. The ten largest clones capture 35% of the sample. The sample's time point label, decoded: day 60 (about 2 months) after transplantation. Interpreted using the paper, the treatment or condition label stands for: allogeneic hematopoietic cell transplantation with graft depleted of TCRalphabeta T cells and CD19 B cells. Transplant recipients were children who received TCRalphabeta/CD19-depleted allogeneic hematopoietic cell grafts.

The table lists this clonotype with many counts. The antigen it recognizes is unknown. The input lacks base qualities; no much larger clone sits a single base away. Trimming leaves V shorter by 6 bases and J shorter by 2 bases, with the junction holding 7 bases beyond the gene matches. The CDR3 has 14 amino acids, counting the end cysteine and phenylalanine. Only the CDR3 DNA is retained, 42 bases long and in frame from the first base. This receptor chain uses TRBV12-3 or TRBV12-4 and TRBJ2-7; 7 junctional bases match TRBD1. The sample in question was PBMCs, mostly from graft donor cells, obtained 60 days after TCRalphabeta/CD19-depleted stem cell transplant. The TCR originated in a male patient aged 2-15 years who had a stem cell transplant for acute lymphoblastic leukemia, so the T cells may come from the graft donor. The DNA sequence is given as TGTGCCAGCAGGGGACAGTCCCTTACCTACGAGCAGTACTTC. Its protein is CASRGQSLTYEQYF.